This entry is about one T cell receptor (beta chain). Measured with immunoSEQ multiplex PCR; TCRdb has only the in-frame clones, and not every one. The sample includes tens of thousands of clones, 84% of them seen just once. This entry comes from a study of blood T cell repertoires in COVID-19. Across the whole study: COVID-19 samples from acute and convalescent phases originated in the United States, Italy and Spain. T cells, B-cell-depleted T cells, or PBMCs supplied cDNA or gDNA.

Germline CDR1 is SGHDN and CDR2 is FVKESK. V gave up 0 bases and J gave up 2 bases, with 17 bases separating them. The CDR3 consists of 17 residues. This TCR was recovered from a man aged 65 to 79 with acute or convalescent COVID-19. Input material: peripheral blood. The rearrangement uses TRBV14 and TRBJ2-7; TRBD2 might be the D (6 bases). The CDR3: CASSQDLPGAAAYEQYF. The CDR3 DNA follows: TGTGCCAGCAGCCAAGACCTCCCGGGAGCGGCGGCCTACGAGCAGTACTTC.